The clone carrying this TCR beta chain occurred once. These data are taken from a study of blood T cell repertoires in COVID-19. Overall study context: Collection of acute and convalescent COVID-19 samples took place in the United States, Italy and Spain. T cells, B-cell-depleted T cells, or PBMCs provided the cDNA or gDNA that served as material.

The V and J ends lost 3 bases and 1 base respectively, with 10 bases between them. This CDR3 has 14 residues. Germline-derived CDR1 and CDR2 are SGHRS and YFSETQ. Membership in each cohort depended on participant-reported clinical history. How the authors handled the data: For nucleated cells, counts were estimated from reference gene primer amplification. The table came from immunoSEQ multiplex PCR; TCRdb's copy has only in-frame clones and leaves some out. V and J calls plus clone size are reproduced from that table; the DNA served to infer D and trimming. The sample lists 250,000 to 350,000 clones, approximately 89% seen once, with less than 6% in the top ten.

Sequencing used PBMCs or T cells enriched from blood (not recorded which). This sequence was found in a woman in her twenties or thirties who had recovered from COVID-19. The chain uses TRBV5-1 and TRBJ1-1; perhaps TRBD1 as D (5 bases). CDR3 DNA sequence: TGCGCCAGCAGCTGGGGGGAGCGGAACACTGAAGCTTTCTTT. This codes for CASSWGERNTEAFF.